This record looks at one T cell receptor beta chain sequence and its context. These data belong to a study of control samples from healthy donors and cancer patients. The protocol was immunoSEQ multiplex PCR, while the TCRdb copy is restricted to in-frame clones and leaves out a portion. The sample shows 350,000 to 450,000 clones, over 75% of them seen only once. Trimming took 3 bases from V and 5 from J; bases not matched to a gene: 5. The germline gives CDR1 SGHNT, CDR2 YENEEA. The CDR3 is 15 amino acids. V and J are TRBV11-3 and TRBJ2-2, with 8 nucleotides matching TRBD2. Sequenced sample: PBMCs. The receptor was derived from a middle-aged man with head and neck cancer. The CDR3 nucleotides read TGTGCCAGCAGCTTGATTAGCGGGACGACCGGGGAGCTGTTTTTT. The encoded protein is CASSLISGTTGELFF.